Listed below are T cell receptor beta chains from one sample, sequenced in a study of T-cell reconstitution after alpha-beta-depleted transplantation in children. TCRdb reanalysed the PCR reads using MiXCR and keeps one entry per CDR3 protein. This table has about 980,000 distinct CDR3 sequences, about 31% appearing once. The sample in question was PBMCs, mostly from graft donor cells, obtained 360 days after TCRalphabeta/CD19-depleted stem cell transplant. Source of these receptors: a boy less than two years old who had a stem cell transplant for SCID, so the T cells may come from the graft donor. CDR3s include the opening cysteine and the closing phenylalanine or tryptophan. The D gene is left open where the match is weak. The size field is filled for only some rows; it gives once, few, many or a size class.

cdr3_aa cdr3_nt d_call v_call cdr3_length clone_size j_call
CASSAQGATGELFF TGTGCCAGCAGTGCCCAGGGGGCCACCGGGGAGCTGTTTTTT TRBD1 TRBV2 14 NA TRBJ2-2
CSARETRGQGKSSYNSPLHF TGCAGTGCTAGAGAGACTCGGGGACAGGGAAAAAGCTCCTATAATTCACCCCTCCACTTT TRBD1 TRBV20-1 20 few TRBJ1-6
CASSYRQGIYEQYF TGTGCCAGCAGTTATCGTCAGGGGATCTACGAGCAGTACTTC NA TRBV6-5 14 few TRBJ2-7
CASSFPIAGEGTDTQYF TGTGCCAGCAGCTTTCCAATAGCGGGGGAGGGCACAGATACGCAGTATTTT TRBD2 TRBV11-2 17 NA TRBJ2-3
CSGLQGSYNEQFF TGCAGCGGGCTTCAGGGCTCCTACAATGAGCAGTTCTTC NA TRBV29-1 13 few TRBJ2-1
CAIGTGTEAFF TGTGCCATCGGGACCGGTACTGAAGCTTTCTTT NA TRBV10-3 11 few TRBJ1-1
CATSRDPQGANQPQHF TGTGCCACCAGCAGAGACCCACAGGGGGCCAATCAGCCCCAGCATTTT TRBD1 TRBV15 16 NA TRBJ1-5
CASKDSFVAFF TGTGCCAGCAAGGACAGTTTTGTAGCTTTCTTT NA TRBV2 11 NA TRBJ1-1
CASSLSLEEQFF TGCGCCAGCAGCTTGAGTTTGGAGGAGCAGTTCTTC NA TRBV5-1 12 few TRBJ2-1
CATSRPRDPNTEAFF TGTGCCACCAGCAGACCACGGGACCCGAACACTGAAGCTTTCTTT NA TRBV15 15 few TRBJ1-1